Below are 18 T cell receptor beta chains sequenced from a single sample in a study of blood T cells in healthy people across ages (dated by TCRdb to the mid-2010s). Receptor libraries were prepared by 5' RACE. The reads were generated on an Illumina HiSeq 2500. The second PCR ran for roughly 6 to 11 cycles and used a J-beta primer mix along with a sample-barcoded 5' primer. TCRdb reprocessed the public reads (quality trimming at Q25 with fastp, clone calling with MiXCR) and kept in-frame beta chains. Each CDR3 protein appears once, grouped with its most common genes and DNA. This sample has 650,000 to 1,000,000 distinct CDR3 sequences in its table, and around half of those were observed once. Roughly 18% of the sample is held by the ten biggest clonotypes. Input material: blood. The receptors were sampled from an elderly man in good health.

In this sample, this clonotype turned up a few times. The gene calls are TRBV24-1 and TRBJ2-1, with 9 bases fitting TRBD2. The V gene's germline CDR1 is KGHDR and CDR2 SFDVKD. V lost 5 bases to trimming and J lost 3 bases; unmatched junction nucleotides: 10. There are 17 residues in the CDR3. The CDR3 region has the DNA TGTGCCACCAGTGGAAACCGGGGGACTAGCTACTACAATGAGCAGTTCTTC. The encoded protein is CATSGNRGTSYYNEQFF.

The chain couples TRBV20-1 to TRBJ2-3, with 7 bases identical to TRBD1. Germline V gives CDR1 DFQATT, CDR2 SNEGSKA (reference sequence). V was clipped by 0 bases and J by 4 bases; unmatched bases: 7. The CDR3 sequence is 15 residues long. CDR3 loop: CSARDQQGQPDTQYF. CDR3 DNA: TGCAGTGCTAGAGATCAACAGGGGCAGCCAGATACGCAGTATTTT.

A few counts support this clonotype. The CDR3 here is CASSVPRVGIEQYF. The CDR3 DNA reads TGTGCCAGCAGTGTTCCCAGGGTTGGGATCGAGCAGTACTTC. The rearrangement uses TRBV28 and TRBJ2-4, with D possibly TRBD1 on 5 matching bases. The end of the DNA fits TRBJ2-7 better, so the J call may be wrong. The CDR3 sequence is 14 residues long. Germline CDR1 and CDR2: MDHEN and SYDVKM.

The chain carries TRBV6-2 or TRBV6-3 and TRBJ2-7; D gene ambiguous. Trimming removed 5 bases at V and 2 bases at J, with 7 bases between. CDR3 length: 12 residues. The V gene's germline CDR1 is MNHEY and CDR2 SVGEGT. The CDR3 DNA sequence: TGTGCCAGCAGTATCGAAGCCTACGAGCAGTACTTC. Its translation is CASSIEAYEQYF.

On this clonotype: A much larger clonotype is one base distant, so this may be a read error. The chain has TRBV24-1 and TRBJ2-6; weak D call: TRBD1 (5 bases). The ends were cut back, 6 bases at V and 0 bases at J, with 11 bases in the middle. The CDR3 has 16 amino acids. Looked up from germline, CDR1 is KGHDR and CDR2 is SFDVKD. The CDR3 DNA reads TGTGCCACCAGTTCAGGGTTTAGCTCTGGGGCCAACGTCCTGACTTTC. It codes for CATSSGFSSGANVLTF.

The V gene is TRBV29-1, the J gene TRBJ2-7; 8 bases fit TRBD2. The closer fit of TRBJ2-5 to the DNA end suggests the J call may be wrong. Germline CDR1 and CDR2: SQVTM and ANQGSEA. The CDR3 covers 14 residues. Written as DNA, the CDR3 is TGCAGCGTTGCTGGACGGGAGGGCCTGGAGACCCAGTACTTC. Its translation: CSVAGREGLETQYF.

The chain employs TRBV5-1 and TRBJ1-6, with D unresolved. Germline assignment: CDR1 SGHRS and CDR2 YFSETQ. V was trimmed by 5 bases and J by 0 bases, leaving 9 bases between them. This CDR3 region has 15 residues. The CDR3 DNA follows: TGCGCCAGCAGTACGACAAGCTCCTATAATTCACCCCTCCACTTT. Translation gives CASSTTSSYNSPLHF.

The CDR3, as DNA: TGCAGCGGGGTCCCTAGCGGGTTCGCAGATACGCAGTATTTT. It translates to CSGVPSGFADTQYF. The chain recombines TRBV29-1 with TRBJ2-3, with 8 bases identical to TRBD2. The germline gives CDR1 SQVTM, CDR2 ANQGSEA. The CDR3 runs to 14 residues. V dropped 7 bases and J dropped 4; count of bases not matched to a gene: 10.

Details on this clonotype: The junction shows a germline mismatch at one end, possibly a read error. The J gene is TRBJ2-5, the V gene TRBV5-1, with D uncertain. This CDR3 has 12 residues. Germline lookup yields CDR1 SGHRS and CDR2 YFSETQ. DNA for the CDR3: TGCGCCAGCAGCCCCCCCGCCTACGAGCAGCACTTC. It specifies CASSPPAYEQHF.

This clonotype turned up a few times. The CDR3 sequence: CASSWDNPNSPLHF. In DNA, the CDR3 is TGTGCCAGCAGCTGGGACAACCCTAATTCACCCCTCCACTTT. The chain employs TRBV7-9 and TRBJ1-6; tentatively, D is TRBD1 (6 bases). The germline V gene encodes CDR1 SEHNR and CDR2 FQNEAQ (reference sequence). Trimming removed 4 bases from V and 6 bases from J, with 10 bases in between. The CDR3 is made up of 14 amino acids.

On this clonotype: An end of the junction does not agree with germline; a read error may underlie this. The genes are TRBV24-1 and TRBJ1-4; 10 bases are shared with TRBD1. The CDR3 is made up of 18 amino acids. From germline, CDR1 is KGHDR and CDR2 SFDVKD. CDR3 bases: TGTGCCACCAGTGAGGGACAGGGGCCCGTTGCAACTAAGGAAAAACTGTTTTTT. Encoded protein: CATSEGQGPVATKEKLFF.

The chain is built from TRBV9 and TRBJ1-6; 11 nucleotides agree with TRBD1. The trim removed 3 bases at V and 7 bases at J, leaving 6 bases unmatched. CDR1 and CDR2 (germline): SGDLS, YYNGEE. The CDR3 runs 16 residues. This chain's CDR3 is CASSADRGQRNSPLHF. CDR3 nucleotide sequence: TGTGCCAGCAGCGCGGACAGGGGGCAGAGGAATTCACCCCTCCACTTT.

Points on this clonotype: The junction departs from germline at one end; a sequencing error may be responsible. The chain couples TRBV12-3 or TRBV12-4 to TRBJ2-3, with 10 positions matching TRBD2. The CDR3 is 18 residues long. CDR3 amino acids: CASTGPSGSGLSTDTLYF. As DNA, the CDR3 is TGTGCCAGCACCGGACCTAGCGGGAGTGGCCTTAGCACAGATACGCTGTATTTT.

This clonotype was found a few times. This sequence joins TRBV14 and TRBJ1-2; D remains unclear. Germline CDR1 is SGHDN and CDR2 is FVKESK. The CDR3 loop spans 13 amino acids. V was pared by 4 bases and J by 7 bases, with 13 bases between. The CDR3 is CASSLFNHGGYTF. CDR3 sequence (DNA): TGTGCCAGCAGCCTTTTTAATCACGGTGGCTACACCTTC.

This sequence joins TRBV4-2 and TRBJ1-3, with 8 positions matching TRBD1. Germline trimming cut 0 bases from V and 2 bases from J; bases unmatched to any gene: 9. CDR1 and CDR2 (germline): LGHNA, YNFKEQ. The CDR3 loop spans 18 amino acids. In DNA form, the CDR3 reads TGTGCCAGCAGCCAAGAAAGGACCGGGACAGGCACTGGAAACACCATATATTTT. Translating gives CASSQERTGTGTGNTIYF.

This clonotype has only one observation. J is TRBJ1-1 and V is TRBV10-3, with 10 nucleotides matching TRBD1. The CDR3 spans 15 residues. Losses at the gene ends were 7 bases for V and 3 bases for J; bases not matched to a gene: 8. Germline V lookup: CDR1 ENHRY, CDR2 SYGVKD. The CDR3 protein is CAIKGTGARDTEAFF. The CDR3 bases are TGTGCCATCAAGGGGACAGGGGCGAGGGACACTGAAGCTTTCTTT.

In its sample, this clonotype was seen once. The rearrangement links TRBV7-3 to TRBJ2-5, with 7 positions matching TRBD2. Germline assignment: CDR1 SGHTA and CDR2 FQGTGA. This CDR3 has 15 amino acids. Trimming cost V 5 bases and J 4 bases; bases outside gene matches: 10. The CDR3 DNA is TGTGCCAGCAGCCCTCTGGGCGGGAGTCGAGAGACCCAGTACTTC. Translated, it gives CASSPLGGSRETQYF.

The chain uses TRBV27 and TRBJ1-4, with TRBD1 identical over 8 bases. The CDR3 sequence is 15 residues long. The junction had 8 bases not matched to a gene; V was cut back by 5 bases and J by 6 bases. The germline CDR1 and CDR2 sequences are MNHEY and SMNVEV (reference sequence). The CDR3 protein is CASSLTQQGDEKLFF. CDR3 DNA sequence: TGTGCCAGCAGTCTCACCCAACAGGGGGATGAAAAACTGTTTTTT. The entire variable domain, with the rest obtained from reference TRBV27 and TRBJ1-4, is as follows: EAQVTQNPRYLITVTGKKLTVTCSQNMNHEYMSWYRQDPGLGLRQIYYSMNVEVTDKGDVPEGYKVSRKEKRNFPLILESPSPNQTSLYFCASSLTQQGDEKLFFGSGTQLSVL.